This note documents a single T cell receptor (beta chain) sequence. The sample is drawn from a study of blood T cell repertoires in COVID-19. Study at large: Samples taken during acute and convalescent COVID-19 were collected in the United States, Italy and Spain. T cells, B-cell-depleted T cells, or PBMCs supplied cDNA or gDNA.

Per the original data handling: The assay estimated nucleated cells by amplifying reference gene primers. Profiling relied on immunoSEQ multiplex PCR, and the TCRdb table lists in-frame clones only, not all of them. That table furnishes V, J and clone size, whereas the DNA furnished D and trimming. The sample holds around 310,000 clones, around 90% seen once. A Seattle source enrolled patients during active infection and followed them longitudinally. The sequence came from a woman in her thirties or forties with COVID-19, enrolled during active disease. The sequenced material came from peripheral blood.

The CDR3: CSVTGPGGSYEQYF. CDR3 coding DNA: TGCAGCGTTACCGGGCCTGGAGGATCCTACGAGCAGTACTTC. This chain connects TRBV29-1 to TRBJ2-7; D might be TRBD2 (5 bases). CDR3 length equals 14 residues. Germline CDR1 is SQVTM and CDR2 is ANQGSEA. Between the trimmed V and J ends, which lost 5 bases and 1 base, there was a span of 15 bases.